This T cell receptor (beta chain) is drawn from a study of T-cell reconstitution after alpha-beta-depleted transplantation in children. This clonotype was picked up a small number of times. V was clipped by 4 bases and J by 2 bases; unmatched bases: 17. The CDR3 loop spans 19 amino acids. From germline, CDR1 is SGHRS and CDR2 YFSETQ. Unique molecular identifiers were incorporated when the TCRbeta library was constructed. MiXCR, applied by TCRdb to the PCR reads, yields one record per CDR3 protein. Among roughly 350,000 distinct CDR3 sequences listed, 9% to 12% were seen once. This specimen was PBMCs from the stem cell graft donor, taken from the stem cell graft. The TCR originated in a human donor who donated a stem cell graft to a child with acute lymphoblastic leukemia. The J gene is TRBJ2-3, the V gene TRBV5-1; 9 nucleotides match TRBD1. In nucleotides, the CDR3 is TGCGCCAGCAGCATGGGGGGGACAGGGCCAGTAAGCGTCACAGATACGCAGTATTTT. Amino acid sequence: CASSMGGTGPVSVTDTQYF.